Sequencing of this T cell receptor beta chain was carried out in a study of regulatory T cells in long-lasting Graves disease. This clonotype has just one count. Its target is unknown. Sample time point: persistent/refractory GD, antithyroid drugs over 5 years with positive TRAb. The TCR library used RNA extracted from PBMCs. Overall study results and limits: There were preferences for TRBV28, TRBJ1-2 and TRBJ2-5 in persistent disease. The work looked only at peripheral blood and did not look at thyroid tissue.

Both iRepertoire HTBI primers and Arm-PCR of CDR3 regions were used to build the TCR beta libraries. TCRdb ran MiXCR on the multiplex PCR reads and lists one entry per CDR3 protein. The table records 450,000 or so distinct CDR3 sequences, under 25% of them present only once. Germline CDR1 is MGHRA and CDR2 is YSYEKL. This CDR3 has 18 residues. V trimming: 1 base; J trimming: 1 base; junction bases outside the gene matches: 10. The material sequenced was peripheral blood mononuclear cells (PBMCs), taken when the disease was refractory, from a patient treated with antithyroid drugs. The chain is built from TRBV4-1 and TRBJ2-5, with TRBD2 matching over 9 bases. This sequence originates from a female donor with Graves disease. The CDR3 here is CASSQGVLAGGIQETQYF. CDR3 coding DNA: TGCGCCAGCAGCCAAGGGGTTCTGGCGGGAGGGATCCAAGAGACCCAGTACTTC.